Described below is a single T cell receptor beta chain sequence and its context. The antigen is undetermined. V dropped 0 bases and J dropped 5 bases, with 16 bases sitting between them. This CDR3 has 16 amino acids. CDR1 LGHDT and CDR2 YNNKEL come from the germline V gene (reference sequence). This sample was taken from a study of T cell responses to AZD1222 COVID-19 vaccine. Overall study findings and caveats: The number of AZD1222 recipients seropositive at baseline was only five or six. CD4 TCRs associated with vaccination spanned spike, dominating at 160-218 and 743-854.

Libraries were prepared by immunoSEQ multiplex PCR; TCRdb keeps only in-frame clonotypes and omits some of them. The repertoire holds about 150,000 clones, with under 95% as singletons. This sequence was found in an adult in good health. The V call is TRBV3-1 (or the pseudogene TRBV3-2), the J call TRBJ2-5; D not resolved. Sequencing was performed on peripheral blood, taken on day 0 of AZD1222 vaccination. DNA of the CDR3: TGTGCCAGCAGCCAAGATGACCGGGTGGGATGGGAGACCCAGTACTTC. Its translation: CASSQDDRVGWETQYF.